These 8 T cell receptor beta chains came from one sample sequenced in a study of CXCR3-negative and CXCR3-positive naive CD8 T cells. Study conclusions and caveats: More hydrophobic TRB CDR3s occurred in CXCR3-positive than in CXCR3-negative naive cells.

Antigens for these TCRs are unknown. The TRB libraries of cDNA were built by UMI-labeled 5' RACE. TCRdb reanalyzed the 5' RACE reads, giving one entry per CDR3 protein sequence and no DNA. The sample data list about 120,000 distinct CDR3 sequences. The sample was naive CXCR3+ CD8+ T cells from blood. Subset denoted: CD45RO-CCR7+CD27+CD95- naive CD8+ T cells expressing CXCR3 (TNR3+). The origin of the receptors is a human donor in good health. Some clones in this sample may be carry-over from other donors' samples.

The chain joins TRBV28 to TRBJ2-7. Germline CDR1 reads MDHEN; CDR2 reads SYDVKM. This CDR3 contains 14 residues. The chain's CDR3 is CASSSRTGPYEQYF. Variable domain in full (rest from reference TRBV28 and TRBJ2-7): DVKVTQSSRYLVKRTGEKVFLECVQDMDHENMFWYRQDPGLGLRLIYFSYDVKMKEKGDIPEGYSVSREKKERFSLILESASTNQTSMYLCASSSRTGPYEQYFGPGTRLTVT.

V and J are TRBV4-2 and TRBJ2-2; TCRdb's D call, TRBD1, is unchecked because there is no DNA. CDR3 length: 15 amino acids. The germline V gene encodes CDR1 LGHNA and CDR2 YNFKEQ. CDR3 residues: CASSQDTGATGELFF.

This chain's CDR3 is CAISEGREETF. This chain uses TRBV10-3 with TRBJ2-7; there is no DNA to check the TCRdb D call of TRBD1. Germline assignment: CDR1 ENHRY and CDR2 SYGVKD. The CDR3 contains 11 residues.

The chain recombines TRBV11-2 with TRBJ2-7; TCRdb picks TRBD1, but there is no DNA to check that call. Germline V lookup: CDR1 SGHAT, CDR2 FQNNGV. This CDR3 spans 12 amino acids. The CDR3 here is CASSPWKDEQYF.

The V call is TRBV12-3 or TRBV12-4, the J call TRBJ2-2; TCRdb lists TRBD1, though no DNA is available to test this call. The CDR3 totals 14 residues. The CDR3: CASSLAGHRGELFF.

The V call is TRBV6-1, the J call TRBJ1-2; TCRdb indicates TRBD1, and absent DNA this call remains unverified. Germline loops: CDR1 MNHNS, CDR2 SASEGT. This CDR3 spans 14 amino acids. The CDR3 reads CASSEYGTAYGYTF.

The CDR3 spells CASSWVGPGELFF. The V gene is TRBV5-1, the J gene TRBJ2-2; lacking DNA, the TRBD1 call made by TCRdb goes unchecked. The CDR3 consists of 13 residues. Germline V CDR1 and CDR2: SGHRS, YFSETQ.

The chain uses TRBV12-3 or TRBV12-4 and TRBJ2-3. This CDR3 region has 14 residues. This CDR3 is CASTRRGVTDTQYF.